The next 3 T cell receptor beta chains were all read from a single sample in a study of blood T cells in healthy people across ages. Alongside a J-beta primer mix, a sample-barcoded 5' primer served in a second PCR lasting about 6 to 11 cycles. TCRdb analysed the 5' RACE reads with MiXCR anew, one entry per CDR3 protein. The sample yields more than 550,000 distinct CDR3 sequences, 20% to 25% seen once. The sample was blood. These receptors came from a man between 65 and 85 years old in good health.

The rearrangement joins TRBV20-1 to TRBJ1-1; 8 nucleotides align to TRBD1. The CDR3 is 15 residues long. Trimming cost V 5 bases and J 3 bases; bases outside gene matches: 11. CDR1 and CDR2 (germline): DFQATT, SNEGSKA (reference sequence). For the CDR3, the DNA is TGCAGTGCTGGACAGGGCGGCGGCTGGGACACTGAAGCTTTCTTT. Translated, it gives CSAGQGGGWDTEAFF.

The V call is TRBV24-1, the J call TRBJ2-5; D might be TRBD1 (5 bases). The DNA end lines up better with TRBJ2-7; the J call may be wrong. Germline CDR1 reads KGHDR; CDR2 reads SFDVKD. The CDR3 is 15 residues long. This CDR3 reads CATSDPRQTTYEQYF. The CDR3 coding sequence is TGTGCCACCAGTGATCCGCGACAGACGACATACGAGCAGTACTTC.

The table lists this clonotype with a few counts. V usage is TRBV20-1 and J usage is TRBJ2-5; 9 nucleotides align to TRBD2. The germline CDR1 and CDR2 sequences are DFQATT and SNEGSKA (reference sequence). V trimming: 8 bases; J trimming: 3 bases; junction bases outside the gene matches: 4. The CDR3 contains 12 residues. The chain's CDR3 is CSRLADEETQYF. The CDR3 bases are TGCAGTCGACTAGCGGACGAAGAGACCCAGTACTTC.